Listed below are T cell receptor beta chains from one sample, sequenced in a study of identical twins. MiXCR, run by TCRdb on the 5' RACE reads, gives a single entry per CDR3 protein. There are around 690,000 distinct CDR3 sequences in the sample; 21% occur only once, and over 4% lies in the top ten. These data also formed part of another study, on T cells expressing NK-cell markers.

Sequenced sample: PBMCs. The receptors shown here come from a woman in her late teens or twenties in good health. Each CDR3 is given with its conserved first and last residue. Fields, in order: clone size, V gene, D gene, J gene, CDR3 protein, CDR3 DNA. The D gene is left open where the match is weak. Rows give clone size only sometimes, using once, few, many, or a class for an expanded clone.

>many|TRBV10-3|TRBD1|TRBJ2-7
CATQGAGYEQYF
TGTGCCACACAGGGGGCTGGGTACGAGCAGTACTTC
>.|TRBV5-1|.|TRBJ2-1
CASSLVVGGDYEQFF
TGCGCCAGCAGCTTGGTAGTGGGCGGAGACTATGAGCAGTTCTTC
>.|TRBV7-9|.|TRBJ2-3
CASSLARGRDHTDTQYF
TGTGCCAGCAGCTTAGCCCGGGGGCGCGACCACACAGATACGCAGTATTTT
>few|TRBV5-6|TRBD1|TRBJ2-7
CASSLGTGVSEQYF
TGTGCCAGCAGCTTGGGGACAGGGGTAAGCGAGCAGTACTTC
>.|TRBV20-1|.|TRBJ1-1
CSASNIRVLNTEAFF
TGCAGTGCCTCAAACATCAGGGTTTTGAACACTGAAGCTTTCTTT
>.|TRBV5-1|.|TRBJ2-7
CASARDNPYEQYF
TGCGCCAGCGCCCGGGACAACCCTTACGAGCAGTACTTC
>few|TRBV20-1|.|TRBJ2-7
CSAYLYYGYEQYF
TGCAGTGCTTATCTCTACTACGGCTACGAGCAGTACTTC
>.|TRBV9|.|TRBJ2-2
CASSSRDREGTGELFF
TGTGCCAGCAGCTCCCGAGACAGGGAGGGTACCGGGGAGCTGTTTTTT
>.|TRBV9|TRBD2|TRBJ2-1
CASSVGGLAGGPGNEQFF
TGTGCCAGCAGCGTAGGAGGACTAGCGGGAGGGCCAGGCAATGAGCAGTTCTTC
>.|TRBV5-5|TRBD2|TRBJ2-2
CASSLASTSGYTGELFF
TGTGCCAGCAGCTTGGCCTCGACTAGCGGCTACACCGGGGAGCTGTTTTTT
>many|TRBV6-5|.|TRBJ1-2
CATGENYGYTF
TGTGCGACGGGAGAGAACTATGGCTACACCTTC
>.|TRBV6-7|TRBD2|TRBJ2-1
CASSYSKAVAGGATSYNEQFF
TGTGCCAGCAGTTACTCGAAGGCCGTAGCGGGGGGGGCTACCTCCTACAATGAGCAGTTCTTC
>once|TRBV4-3|.|TRBJ2-7
CASSQGFGVGTTYEQYF
TGCGCCAGCAGCCAAGGGTTTGGCGTAGGGACAACCTACGAGCAGTACTTC
>.|TRBV6-1|.|TRBJ1-1
CASTQGQNTEAFF
TGTGCCAGCACGCAGGGACAGAACACTGAAGCTTTCTTT
>.|TRBV7-9|TRBD1|TRBJ1-1
CASSARTGPNTEAFF
TGTGCCAGCAGCGCTAGGACAGGACCAAACACTGAAGCTTTCTTT
>.|TRBV6-5|.|TRBJ1-4
CASSYDRTAVLFF
TGTGCCAGCAGTTATGACAGAACCGCAGTCCTGTTTTTT
>.|TRBV29-1|.|TRBJ2-1
CSGRRIPNEQFF
TGCAGCGGGCGACGGATTCCCAATGAGCAGTTCTTC
>few|TRBV9|.|TRBJ2-3
CASSVNALELDTQYF
TGTGCCAGCAGCGTAAACGCCCTAGAGCTCGATACGCAGTATTTT
>.|TRBV10-3|TRBD1|TRBJ2-7
CAISEGTGIYEQYF
TGTGCCATCAGTGAGGGGACAGGGATCTACGAGCAGTACTTC
>few|TRBV12-3/TRBV12-4|TRBD2|TRBJ2-7
CASSLERLAGDKTYEQYF
TGTGCCAGCAGTTTAGAGAGGCTAGCGGGGGACAAAACCTACGAGCAGTACTTC
>.|TRBV7-2|TRBD2|TRBJ2-5
CASLRGGLGETQYF
TGTGCCAGCTTGCGGGGGGGCCTAGGAGAGACCCAGTACTTC
>.|TRBV7-9|.|TRBJ1-1
CASRMAGTEAFF
TGTGCCAGCAGAATGGCGGGCACTGAAGCTTTCTTT
>few|TRBV6-6|.|TRBJ1-2
CASSSDSYYGYTF
TGTGCCAGCAGTAGCGACAGCTACTATGGCTACACCTTC
>many|TRBV9|TRBD2|TRBJ2-3
CASSAGLAADTQYF
TGTGCCAGCAGCGCGGGACTAGCAGCAGATACGCAGTATTTT
>.|TRBV29-1|.|TRBJ2-1
CSVALVNEQFF
TGCAGCGTCGCACTAGTGAATGAGCAGTTCTTC
>few|TRBV9|.|TRBJ2-3
CASSVATAPDTQYF
TGTGCCAGCAGCGTAGCCACAGCCCCAGATACGCAGTATTTT
>.|TRBV20-1|TRBD1|TRBJ2-3
CSARGTGVFTQYF
TGCAGTGCCAGGGGGACAGGGGTGTTTACGCAGTATTTT
>.|TRBV5-6|.|TRBJ2-1
CASSLGGRWQWVEQFF
TGTGCCAGCAGCTTGGGAGGACGGTGGCAATGGGTTGAGCAGTTCTTC
>few|TRBV6-6|.|TRBJ2-1
CASSTPQTGGQFF
TGTGCCAGCAGTACGCCTCAGACAGGTGGGCAGTTCTTC
>few|TRBV27|.|TRBJ1-6
CASTGEGPDSPLHF
TGTGCCAGCACGGGGGAGGGGCCGGATTCACCCCTCCACTTT
>.|TRBV5-6|.|TRBJ2-7
CASSTLLVSEQYF
TGTGCCAGCAGTACCCTCCTCGTCTCCGAGCAGTACTTC
>.|TRBV6-1|.|TRBJ2-3
CASNLGLYTDTQYF
TGTGCCAGCAACCTCGGTCTGTACACAGATACGCAGTATTTT
>few|TRBV29-1|TRBD2|TRBJ2-2
CSVYGLAGNTGELFF
TGCAGCGTTTACGGACTAGCGGGGAACACCGGGGAGCTGTTTTTT
>.|TRBV20-1|.|TRBJ2-2
CSARDQGLTNTGELFF
TGCAGTGCTAGGGACCAAGGGCTCACAAACACCGGGGAGCTGTTTTTT
>once|TRBV3-1|TRBD1|TRBJ1-2
CASSPNRDRALRVNYGYTF
TGTGCCAGCAGCCCTAATAGAGACAGGGCCCTCCGAGTTAACTATGGCTACACCTTC